These 25 T cell receptor beta chains came from one sample sequenced in a study of vaccination effects on CD4 cells after COVID-19. TCRdb's table, derived via immunoSEQ multiplex PCR, lists solely in-frame clones and lacks some. The data contain tens of thousands of clones, 76% of them singletons. For these TCRs, the target antigens are not known. Antigen-specific CD4+ T cell clonotypes were called by their expansion after viral peptide-pool culture in ViraFEST. Investigators separated out CD4+ T cells once less than 11 days of culture had passed. None of these healthy vaccinees had been infected with SARS-CoV-2 before vaccination. Sequenced material: CD4+ T cells from PBMCs cultured with HCoV-NL63 spike peptides, taken before COVID-19 vaccination. All receptors come from a human donor who received a COVID-19 vaccine.

This clone is a singleton in its sample. The chain employs TRBV24-1 and TRBJ2-3; 8 nucleotides match TRBD2. Trimming removed 5 bases from V and 3 bases from J; junction bases left unmatched: 6. From germline, CDR1 is KGHDR and CDR2 SFDVKD. CDR3 size: 15 residues. CDR3: CATSGISGVTDTQYF. The CDR3 nucleotides read TGTGCCACCAGTGGAATTAGCGGGGTGACAGATACGCAGTATTTT.

The chain uses TRBV4-1 and TRBJ1-4; no reliable D call. This CDR3 comprises 13 residues. With 4 bases removed from V and 4 bases from J, the gap between germline ends came to 7 bases. Germline V gene sequence: CDR1 MGHRA, CDR2 YSYEKL. This CDR3 reads CASSLRLNEKLFF. CDR3 sequence (DNA): TGCGCCAGCAGCCTCCGCCTTAATGAAAAACTGTTTTTT.

The genes are TRBV23-1 and TRBJ2-2; D might be TRBD2 (6 bases). TRBV23-1 is assigned to the ORF class and has an uncertain function. CDR3 length equals 20 residues. Trimming pared 4 bases from V and 2 bases from J, leaving 26 bases between. CDR3 in DNA: TGCGCCAGCAGTCTTTGTTCTGAACCTGGGGGAGGCGATAACACCGGGGAGCTGTTTTTT. It encodes CASSLCSEPGGGDNTGELFF.

The chain combines TRBV6-5 with TRBJ1-4; tentatively, D is TRBD1 (6 bases). This CDR3 spans 14 amino acids. V was cut by 5 bases and J by 15 bases, with 22 bases left in between. Germline assignment: CDR1 MNHEY and CDR2 SVGAGI. Here the CDR3 DNA reads TGTGCCAGCAGTAAACAGGGTGGAGAACGCATTATGTTTTTT. Its protein is CASSKQGGERIMFF.

The chain has TRBV5-6 and TRBJ1-2; D is perhaps TRBD1 (5 bases). Deletions cut 3 bases from V and 4 bases from J, with 22 bases between. The CDR3 has 17 residues. CDR1 is SGHDT and CDR2 is YYEEEE in the germline V gene. The CDR3 loop reads CASSSPGVGEGLYGYTF. For the CDR3, the DNA is TGTGCCAGCAGCTCGCCGGGGGTCGGGGAGGGGCTCTATGGCTACACCTTC.

The CDR3 spells CASIGTGKSYIWGYTF. The CDR3 bases are TGTGCCAGCATCGGAACAGGGAAGTCCTATATATGGGGCTACACCTTC. The chain recombines TRBV28 with TRBJ1-2; a possible D gene is TRBD1 (6 bases). CDR1 MDHEN and CDR2 SYDVKM come from the germline V gene. The CDR3 covers 16 residues. The V end lost 7 bases, the J end lost 8 bases, and 26 bases lay between the germline ends.

The chain carries TRBV7-7 and TRBJ2-5; 10 bases map to TRBD2. CDR1 SSHAT and CDR2 FNYEAQ come from the germline V gene (reference sequence). CDR3 size: 15 residues. Trimming at V came to 3 bases and at J to 5 bases, leaving 6 bases not matched to a gene. Here the CDR3 reads CASSFSAGGLETQYF. CDR3 in DNA: TGTGCCAGCAGCTTCTCAGCGGGGGGGCTGGAGACCCAGTACTTC.

The V call is TRBV4-1, the J call TRBJ1-6, with D unresolved. Trimming left V 3 bases short and J 5 bases short, with 14 bases between. Germline-derived CDR1 and CDR2 are MGHRA and YSYEKL. The CDR3 runs 16 residues. In DNA form, the CDR3 reads TGCGCCAGCAGCCATCCTGGGTCCACCGATAATTCACCCCTCCACTTT. Its protein product is CASSHPGSTDNSPLHF.

This clone was counted between two and nine times. This chain uses TRBV4-2 with TRBJ1-6; 10 bases line up with TRBD1. Germline V gives CDR1 LGHNA, CDR2 YNFKEQ. The CDR3 has 16 amino acids. V was clipped by 4 bases and J by 9 bases; unmatched bases: 9. The CDR3: CASSPNDRGPRSPLHF. CDR3 DNA: TGTGCCAGCAGCCCGAATGACAGGGGGCCTCGTTCACCCCTCCACTTT.

The chain joins TRBV11-2 to TRBJ1-1; TRBD1 might be the D (5 bases). The CDR3 has 14 residues. V was cut by 5 bases and J by 4 bases, with 14 bases left in between. Germline-derived CDR1 and CDR2 are SGHAT and FQNNGV. CDR3 bases: TGTGCCAGCAGCCGGGGACCGGCCTCCACTGAAGCTTTCTTT. Encoded protein: CASSRGPASTEAFF. Filled out from reference TRBV11-2 and TRBJ1-1, the complete variable domain reads EAGVAQSPRYKIIEKRQSVAFWCNPISGHATLYWYQQILGQGPKLLIQFQNNGVVDDSQLPKDRFSAERLKGVDSTLKIQPAKLEDSAVYLCASSRGPASTEAFFGQGTRLTVV.

This clone has just one count. The chain combines TRBV5-4 with TRBJ2-5; 7 bases match TRBD2. Losses at the gene ends were 2 bases for V and 1 base for J; bases not matched to a gene: 8. The CDR3 loop spans 16 amino acids. CDR1 SGHNT and CDR2 YYREEE come from the germline V gene (reference sequence). The chain's CDR3 is CASSFKTGGIQETQYF. Written as DNA, the CDR3 is TGTGCCAGCAGCTTTAAGACCGGGGGGATCCAAGAGACCCAGTACTTC.

This chain joins TRBV9 and TRBJ1-1; D ambiguous. This CDR3 has 15 amino acids. Between the trimmed V and J ends, which lost 7 bases and 4 bases, there was a span of 20 bases. The germline V gene encodes CDR1 SGDLS and CDR2 YYNGEE. Here the CDR3 reads CASSRTVFLGTEAFF. CDR3 nucleotides: TGTGCCAGCTCCCGGACGGTTTTCCTGGGCACTGAAGCTTTCTTT.

The table lists this clone with a count of one. The chain has TRBV6-5 and TRBJ1-1; 7 nucleotides agree with TRBD1. There are 15 residues in the CDR3. V shed 6 bases, J shed 6 bases, and the junction held 13 bases outside the gene matches. Germline V lookup: CDR1 MNHEY, CDR2 SVGAGI. DNA of the CDR3: TGTGCCAGCAGGCATTTTTGGGACAGTCCTTCTGAAGCTTTCTTT. It translates to CASRHFWDSPSEAFF.

This chain uses TRBV6-5 with TRBJ2-3; no reliable D call. There are 15 residues in the CDR3. Germline V lookup: CDR1 MNHEY, CDR2 SVGAGI. V lost 6 bases and J lost 0, with 13 bases in between. CDR3 bases: TGTGCCAGCAGCCGGATTTTCACTAGCACAGATACGCAGTATTTT. As protein: CASSRIFTSTDTQYF.

The CDR3 region is CASSENYSNQPQHF. In nucleotides, the CDR3 is TGTGCCAGCAGTGAAAATTATAGCAATCAGCCCCAGCATTTT. V usage is TRBV2 and J usage is TRBJ1-5, with D unresolved. V dropped 2 bases and J dropped 0 bases, with 5 bases sitting between them. The CDR3 is made up of 14 amino acids. The germline CDR1 and CDR2 sequences are SNHLY and FYNNEI. The whole variable domain, remainder taken from reference TRBV2 and TRBJ1-5, is EPEVTQTPSHQVTQMGQEVILRCVPISNHLYFYWYRQILGQKVEFLVSFYNNEISEKSEIFDDQFSVERPDGSNFTLKIRSTKLEDSAMYFCASSENYSNQPQHFGDGTRLSIL.

This rearrangement joins TRBV30 to TRBJ2-3; D may be TRBD1 or TRBD2 (5 bases each). Germline V gene lookup returns CDR1 GTSNPN and CDR2 SVGIG (reference sequence). This CDR3 comprises 15 residues. V lost 0 bases to trimming and J lost 1 base, with 11 bases between them. The DNA for the CDR3 is TGTGCCTGGAGTGTAGGGGTGAGGGGCACAGATACGCAGTATTTT. Its translation: CAWSVGVRGTDTQYF.

This clone was observed a single time. The J gene is TRBJ2-4, the V gene TRBV30; weak D call: TRBD1 (7 bases). CDR3 length: 14 amino acids. Germline CDR1 is GTSNPN and CDR2 is SVGIG (reference sequence). Trimming left V 0 bases short and J 6 bases short, with 12 bases between. CDR3 sequence (DNA): TGTGCCTGGAGTGTGGAGGGGGCCGGAAACATTCAGTACTTC. It encodes CAWSVEGAGNIQYF. Combining the CDR3 with reference TRBV30 and TRBJ2-4 gives the whole variable domain SQTIHQWPATLVQPVGSPLSLECTVEGTSNPNLYWYRQAAGRGLQLLFYSVGIGQISSEVPQNLSASRPQDRQFILSSKKLLLSDSGFYLCAWSVEGAGNIQYFGAGTRLSVL.

The chain has TRBV7-2 and TRBJ2-2; the D gene could be TRBD1 or TRBD2 (6 bases each). The germline CDR1 and CDR2 sequences are SGHTA and FQGNSA. V shed 1 base and J shed 6 bases, with 9 bases lying between them. The CDR3 loop spans 14 amino acids. The CDR3 DNA follows: TGTGCCAGCAGCTTAGACAGGGAGGCCGGGGAGCTGTTTTTT. This encodes CASSLDREAGELFF.

The chain links TRBV6-5 to TRBJ1-5, with D hard to call. The V end lost 9 bases, the J end lost 2 bases, and 8 bases lay between the germline ends. The CDR3 contains 12 residues. From germline, CDR1 is MNHEY and CDR2 SVGAGI. This chain's CDR3 is CARRSGNQPQHF. The CDR3, as DNA: TGTGCCAGACGCAGTGGCAATCAGCCCCAGCATTTT.

The CDR3 nucleotides read TGTGCCAGCAGCGTAGTTGGGGAACCAGATACGCAGTATTTT. It yields the protein CASSVVGEPDTQYF. This rearrangement joins TRBV9 to TRBJ2-3, with unresolved D. The CDR3 is 14 residues long. Germline assignment: CDR1 SGDLS and CDR2 YYNGEE. V shed 0 bases and J shed 4 bases, with 9 bases lying between them. Looking up the rest from reference TRBV9 and TRBJ2-3 gives the full variable domain: DSGVTQTPKHLITATGQRVTLRCSPRSGDLSVYWYQQSLDQGLQFLIQYYNGEERAKGNILERFSAQQFPDLHSELNLSSLELGDSALYFCASSVVGEPDTQYFGPGTRLTVL.

This rearrangement joins TRBV3-1 (or the pseudogene TRBV3-2) to TRBJ1-6; D may be TRBD1 (5 bases). The CDR3 is 14 amino acids. V was trimmed by 4 bases and J by 9 bases, leaving 13 bases between them. Per the germline V gene, CDR1 is LGHDT and CDR2 is YNNKEL (reference sequence). The CDR3 is CASSLKGITSPLHF. The CDR3 DNA reads as TGTGCCAGCAGCCTTAAGGGGATCACTTCACCCCTCCACTTT.

The rearrangement uses TRBV15 and TRBJ1-1; D is unclear. V shed 0 bases and J shed 3 bases, with 8 bases lying between them. CDR1 and CDR2 from the germline V gene are LNHNV and YYDKDF (reference sequence). The CDR3 sequence is 14 residues long. The CDR3: CATSRDFGDTEAFF. As DNA, the CDR3 is TGTGCCACCAGCAGAGATTTCGGCGACACTGAAGCTTTCTTT.

The V gene is TRBV3-1 (or the pseudogene TRBV3-2), the J gene TRBJ1-1; 11 bases match TRBD1. V shed 0 bases, J shed 2 bases, and the junction held 8 bases outside the gene matches. Germline CDR1 and CDR2: LGHDT and YNNKEL (reference sequence). The CDR3 is made up of 18 amino acids. The CDR3 coding sequence is TGTGCCAGCAGCCAAGATATCCGGGACAGGGGGTTCAACACTGAAGCTTTCTTT. It codes for CASSQDIRDRGFNTEAFF.

This chain uses TRBV7-3 with TRBJ2-3; 9 bases line up with TRBD1. The CDR3 spans 14 residues. V shed 5 bases, J shed 5 bases, and the junction held 5 bases outside the gene matches. Germline values: CDR1 SGHTA, CDR2 FQGTGA. CDR3 DNA sequence: TGTGCCAGCAGCCTACAGGGGGCAAGAGATACGCAGTATTTT. Translating gives CASSLQGARDTQYF.

This chain joins TRBV24-1 and TRBJ2-5; 8 bases align to TRBD1. Looked up from germline, CDR1 is KGHDR and CDR2 is SFDVKD. This CDR3 contains 16 residues. J was trimmed by 7 bases and V by 4 bases; bases with no gene match: 13. The CDR3 protein is CATSDPGQGAFGTQYF. For the CDR3, the DNA is TGTGCCACCAGTGACCCAGGGCAGGGGGCCTTCGGGACCCAGTACTTC.